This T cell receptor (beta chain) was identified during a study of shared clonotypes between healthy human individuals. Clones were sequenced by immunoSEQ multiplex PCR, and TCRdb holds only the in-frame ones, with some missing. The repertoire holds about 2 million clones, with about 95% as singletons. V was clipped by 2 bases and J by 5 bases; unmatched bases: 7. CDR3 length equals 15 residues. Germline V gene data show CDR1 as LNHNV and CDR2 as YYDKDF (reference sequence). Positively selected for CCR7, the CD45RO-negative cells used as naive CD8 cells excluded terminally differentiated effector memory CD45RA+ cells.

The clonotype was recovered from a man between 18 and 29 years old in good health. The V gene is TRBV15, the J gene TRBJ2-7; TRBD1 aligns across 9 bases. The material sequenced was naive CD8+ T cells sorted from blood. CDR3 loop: CATSRSGTGINEQYF. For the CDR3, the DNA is TGTGCCACCAGCAGATCAGGGACAGGGATCAACGAGCAGTACTTC.